This T cell receptor (beta chain) was documented in a study of shared clonotypes between healthy human individuals. For the study at large: Per-donor plates numbered three CD4 naive, three CD4 memory, two CD8 naive and one CD8 memory. Broader study findings: Shared clonotypes across all four donors exceeded non-shared ones in generation probability. Sampling was confined to blood; repertoires within tissues likely differ.

CDR1 SNHLY and CDR2 FYNNEI come from the germline V gene. With 5 bases clipped from V and 1 base from J, the junction kept 1 base outside the gene matches. This CDR3 has 15 residues. Notes on this clone: Its antigen is currently unknown.

Deep-level settings were used for running the assay. The repertoire was sequenced with immunoSEQ multiplex PCR; TCRdb's copy has only in-frame clones and lacks some. The table lists hundreds of thousands of clones, approximately 95% of them singletons, with 0.05% to 0.07% in the top ten. V gene TRBV2 combines with J gene TRBJ2-3; 12 bases line up with TRBD2. The material sequenced was naive CD4+ T cells sorted from blood. Subset defined: CD45RA+ positively selected. The sequence was obtained from a woman in her thirties in good health. The CDR3 reads CASSRLAGGTDTQYF. CDR3 coding DNA: TGTGCCAGCAGTAGACTAGCGGGAGGCACAGATACGCAGTATTTT.